These 15 T cell receptor beta chains were all obtained from the same sample, sequenced in a study of monozygotic twins with inflammatory bowel disease. From its re-call of the 5' RACE reads, TCRdb lists each CDR3 protein once, without DNA. This sample contains approximately 400,000 distinct CDR3 sequences. Sample: blood. The receptor set was obtained from a human donor with ulcerative colitis or Crohn's disease, or a healthy co-twin of an affected twin (not recorded which).

This chain connects TRBV5-4 to TRBJ2-1; TCRdb lists TRBD1, though no DNA is available to test this call. Germline CDR1 SGHNT, CDR2 YYREEE (reference sequence). This CDR3 region has 15 residues. CDR3 loop: CASSSDGSGIGEQFF. The variable domain in full, completed from reference TRBV5-4 and TRBJ2-1, reads ETGVTQSPTHLIKTRGQQVTLRCSSQSGHNTVSWYQQALGQGPQFIFQYYREEENGRGNFPPRFSGLQFPNYSSELNVNALELDDSALYLCASSSDGSGIGEQFFGPGTRLTVL.

The chain is built from TRBV30 and TRBJ1-5. This CDR3 is built from 13 residues. In germline, CDR1 is GTSNPN, CDR2 SVGIG (reference sequence). The CDR3 spells CAWGGHSNQPQHF. Complete variable domain (other parts from reference TRBV30 and TRBJ1-5): SQTIHQWPATLVQPVGSPLSLECTVEGTSNPNLYWYRQAAGRGLQLLFYSVGIGQISSEVPQNLSASRPQDRQFILSSKKLLLSDSGFYLCAWGGHSNQPQHFGDGTRLSIL.

The chain employs TRBV19 and TRBJ1-4; the TRBD1 assignment by TCRdb is unverifiable without DNA. This CDR3 is 14 amino acids long. The germline CDR1 and CDR2 sequences are LNHDA and SQIVND (reference sequence). The CDR3 loop reads CASSKQGLNEKLFF.

The chain links TRBV9 to TRBJ2-7; lacking DNA, the TRBD2 call made by TCRdb goes unchecked. The CDR3 extends over 18 amino acids. Germline V CDR1 and CDR2: SGDLS, YYNGEE. The CDR3 sequence is CASSVPLGGGARGVEQYF.

The chain combines TRBV24-1 with TRBJ2-5; TCRdb proposes TRBD2, but this gene call is untestable without DNA. Germline CDR1 reads KGHDR; CDR2 reads SFDVKD. The CDR3 is 13 amino acids. The CDR3 is CATSAAGYETQYF.

The CDR3 here is CASTRGGSVGGETQYF. This rearrangement joins TRBV5-1 to TRBJ2-5; TCRdb lists TRBD2, though no DNA is available to test this call. This CDR3 has 16 amino acids. Germline CDR1 SGHRS, CDR2 YFSETQ.

This chain joins TRBV5-1 and TRBJ1-1; checking the TCRdb D call of TRBD1 is not possible without DNA. CDR1 SGHRS and CDR2 YFSETQ come from the germline V gene. This CDR3 comprises 13 residues. The CDR3 loop is CASRFDRGTEAFF.

This chain links TRBV18 with TRBJ2-3; the TRBD1 assignment by TCRdb is unverifiable without DNA. Germline CDR1 reads KGHSH; CDR2 reads LQKENI. The CDR3 consists of 16 residues. The CDR3 is CASSPARQGGGDTQYF.

The V gene is TRBV20-1, the J gene TRBJ1-5; TCRdb lists TRBD1, though no DNA is available to test this call. In germline, CDR1 is DFQATT, CDR2 SNEGSKA (reference sequence). This CDR3 comprises 15 residues. The CDR3 sequence is CSAVQGWASNQPQHF.

This chain uses TRBV6-2 or TRBV6-3 with TRBJ1-4; TCRdb returns TRBD1, unconfirmable since there is no DNA. Germline CDR1 is MNHEY and CDR2 is SVGEGT. The CDR3 has 13 amino acids. CDR3 sequence reads: CASIGQRHEKLFF.

The genes are TRBV12-3 or TRBV12-4 and TRBJ1-5; the D call of TRBD1 rests on TCRdb alone, since no DNA is present to check it. This CDR3 spans 15 amino acids. This chain's CDR3 is CASSFRDLSNQPQHF.

The chain couples TRBV28 to TRBJ2-2; TCRdb's D gene call, TRBD1, goes unchecked for lack of DNA. This CDR3 has 16 amino acids. Germline V gives CDR1 MDHEN, CDR2 SYDVKM. CDR3 in amino acids: CASSPLGREGAGELFF.

The chain combines TRBV7-6 with TRBJ2-2; TCRdb proposes TRBD1, but this gene call is untestable without DNA. This CDR3 is 16 amino acids long. CDR1 SGHVS and CDR2 FNYEAQ come from the germline V gene. Here the CDR3 reads CASSYLAPGNAGELFF. Filled out from reference TRBV7-6 and TRBJ2-2, the complete variable domain reads GAGVSQSPRYKVTKRGQDVALRCDPISGHVSLYWYRQALGQGPEFLTYFNYEAQQDKSGLPNDRFSAERPEGSISTLTIQRTEQRDSAMYRCASSYLAPGNAGELFFGEGSRLTVL.

CDR3 residues: CSVEDPGLATNEKLFF. This chain connects TRBV29-1 to TRBJ1-4; the D call from TCRdb, TRBD1, cannot be confirmed without DNA. The CDR3 runs to 16 residues. Per germline, CDR1 SQVTM and CDR2 ANQGSEA.

The chain links TRBV27 to TRBJ1-2; TCRdb returns TRBD1, unconfirmable since there is no DNA. The length of the CDR3 is 14 residues. Per the germline V gene, CDR1 is MNHEY and CDR2 is SMNVEV (reference sequence). This CDR3 is CASSPTGGPYGYTF.